This entry features one T cell receptor (beta chain) sequence. Its matching antigen is unknown. This entry is derived from a study of OX40 agonist ivuxolimab in advanced cancers. Study summary: Patients got intravenous ivuxolimab at 0.01 to 10 mg/kg every 2 weeks. Past anti-PD-1, anti-PD-L1 or anti-CTLA-4 therapy was accepted, and 40% had received some. Overall study findings and caveats: On average, CD8+ T cells showed a greater number of expanded clones than CD4+.

CDR1 SGHVS and CDR2 FNYEAQ come from the germline V gene. V lost 5 bases to trimming and J lost 3 bases, with 14 bases between them. The CDR3 loop spans 14 amino acids. Assay used: immunoSEQ multiplex PCR; TCRdb lists only in-frame clones, some missing. The data contain 75,000 or so clones, around 82% of them seen just once; the ten biggest clones take up about 8%. The material sequenced was CD4+ or CD8+ T cells sorted from blood, taken in a trial of the OX40 agonist ivuxolimab. The source is an adult with an advanced solid tumor such as melanoma, head and neck, liver or kidney cancer. The chain employs TRBV7-6 and TRBJ2-7; weak D call: TRBD1 (6 bases). The DNA of the CDR3 is TGTGCCAGCAGCCCCCGAGCAGGGGACTACGAGCAGTACTTC. Its translation: CASSPRAGDYEQYF.